This record looks at one T cell receptor beta chain sequence and its context. Its antigen is as yet unknown. HTBI primers from iRepertoire and Arm-PCR of CDR3 regions yielded the TCR beta libraries. TCRdb re-called the multiplex PCR reads with MiXCR, one entry per CDR3 protein. The sample yields 350,000 to 500,000 distinct CDR3 sequences, about 15% seen once. The CDR3 is made up of 13 amino acids. Germline V CDR1 and CDR2: SGHVS, FQNEAQ. V dropped 2 bases and J dropped 2 bases, with 7 bases sitting between them. These data belong to a study of regulatory T cells in long-lasting Graves disease. Study-wide results and limits: Clonotypes that were public and shared totalled around 2,700 in persistent patients versus roughly 1,000 in new patients.

The sample's time point: newly diagnosed GD, antithyroid drugs for less than 3 months. Following extraction of RNA from PBMCs, that RNA was used to make the TCR library. These data are also associated with another study on T cells in Graves' hyperthyroidism and ophthalmopathy. Per that paper: Those patients with uncontrolled infection, other autoimmune disease, pregnancy or lactation were excluded. Before onset, by a median of around six months, the model predicted ophthalmopathy.

The rearrangement links TRBV7-8 to TRBJ2-7; D unclear. The receptor's source is a woman between 50 and 59 years old with Graves disease. Sequencing was performed on peripheral blood mononuclear cells (PBMCs), taken at new diagnosis, from a patient treated with antithyroid drugs. In DNA form, the CDR3 reads TGTGCCAGCAGCTTACTAGTAGCCTACGAGCAGTACTTC. Translated, it gives CASSLLVAYEQYF.